This T cell receptor beta chain was obtained from a study of blood T cell repertoires in COVID-19. Background on the study: Collection of acute and convalescent COVID-19 samples took place in the United States, Italy and Spain. PBMCs, B-cell-depleted T cells, or T cells were the source of the cDNA or gDNA that made up the material.

In the original analysis: The assay estimated nucleated cells by amplifying reference gene primers. Some clones are missing from TCRdb's copy, which holds only in-frame ones; the method was immunoSEQ multiplex PCR. That table gives V, J and clone size, and the DNA gave D and trimming. Here the sample spans some 130,000 clones, roughly four fifths being singletons. This sequence was found in a man between 40 and 49 years old with active or convalescent COVID-19. Sequencing used peripheral blood.

CDR3 residues: CASSRDRDNSPLHF. DNA of the CDR3: TGTGCCAGCAGCCGGGACAGAGATAATTCACCCCTCCACTTT. V and J are TRBV7-9 and TRBJ1-6; 7 bases align to TRBD1. The CDR3 runs to 14 residues. Germline lookup yields CDR1 SEHNR and CDR2 FQNEAQ (reference sequence). Trimming at V came to 5 bases and at J to 5 bases, leaving 3 bases not matched to a gene.